This is a list of T cell receptor beta chains from one sample in a study of spatial heterogeneity in lung cancer. TCRdb re-analysed the 5' RACE reads in MiXCR, keeping a single row per CDR3 protein. The sample shows around 75,000 distinct CDR3 sequences, roughly 14% of them seen only once. The specimen comprised PBMCs, sampled at surgery. The receptors stem from a male donor with early-stage non-small cell lung cancer. CDR3s include the opening cysteine and the closing phenylalanine or tryptophan.

V,J,CDR3
TRBV19,TRBJ2-6,CASSILGTGKSGANVLTF
TRBV5-1,TRBJ1-1,CANFRGNTEAFF
TRBV19,TRBJ2-7,CASSIPGYEQYF
TRBV9,TRBJ1-2,CASSSSSGASGYTF
TRBV12-5,TRBJ1-1,CASGLVRGPEAFF
TRBV20-1,TRBJ1-2,CSAGTRGYTF
TRBV19,TRBJ2-5,CASSSRGWEPTQYF
TRBV3-1,TRBJ1-1,CASSQEAGTGTEAFF
TRBV11-2,TRBJ2-3,CASSSSGTSGASTDTQYF
TRBV30,TRBJ1-4,CAWSRTATNEKLFF
TRBV20-1,TRBJ1-3,CSARTQGNTIYF
TRBV5-1,TRBJ1-1,CASSGDRAANTEAFF
TRBV3-1,TRBJ1-6,CASSQVLDRSRALHF
TRBV9,TRBJ2-4,CASSSQGGFAKNIQYF
TRBV7-9,TRBJ1-1,CASSRGVSEAFF
TRBV25-1,TRBJ1-4,CASSELGRDEKLFF
TRBV29-1,TRBJ2-5,CSVTWGETQYF
TRBV4-1,TRBJ1-3,CASSQEKKGNTIYF
TRBV5-1,TRBJ1-1,CASSLATLGQGTEAFF
TRBV18,TRBJ1-2,CASSPPYDYGYTF
TRBV5-4,TRBJ2-1,CASSLGDLNYNEQFF
TRBV12-3/TRBV12-4,TRBJ2-5,CASTPTAAREVETQYF
TRBV10-3,TRBJ1-3,CAISESLTGSGNTIYF
TRBV6-2/TRBV6-3,TRBJ1-1,CASSSGMGNTEAFF
TRBV7-2,TRBJ2-2,CASRQSAGHTGELFF
TRBV12-5,TRBJ1-2,CASGPPRDYGYTF
TRBV4-1,TRBJ2-7,CASSQRKGSYEQYF
TRBV3-1,TRBJ2-2,CASSQIERELFF
TRBV11-1,TRBJ2-1,CASSLDQRVSNEQFF
TRBV27,TRBJ1-6,CASSLGLSNSPLHF
TRBV7-2,TRBJ2-1,CASSSPRDFPYNEQFF
TRBV6-6,TRBJ1-1,CASSPQSTEAFF
TRBV2,TRBJ2-7,CASSRQDEQYF
TRBV7-2,TRBJ2-3,CASSLAGRDTQYF
TRBV20-1,TRBJ1-6,CSALQGILNSPLHF
TRBV6-2/TRBV6-3,TRBJ2-6,CASSYPGLPGANVLTF
TRBV7-2,TRBJ1-1,CASSLGVGTEAFF
TRBV3-1,TRBJ2-3,CASSQGSEQPHTQYF
TRBV6-1,TRBJ2-1,CASIEAGVRFGDEQFF
TRBV20-1,TRBJ1-5,CSARTGEGGNQPQHF
TRBV9,TRBJ2-7,CASSVTGTDYEQYF
TRBV21-1,TRBJ2-3,CASSKYRVRTGRFTDTQYF